This T cell receptor beta chain was captured in a study of monozygotic twins with inflammatory bowel disease. Broader study findings: The co-twins with IBD showed lower TCRbeta diversity (inverse Simpson) than their healthy siblings.

From its re-call of the 5' RACE reads, TCRdb lists each CDR3 protein once, without DNA. Across more than 110,000 distinct CDR3 sequences, the top ten clones capture roughly 1.2% of the sample. As regards this clonotype: Its antigen is not identified.

Germline lookup yields CDR1 LGHDT and CDR2 YNNKEL (reference sequence). This CDR3 is 13 amino acids long. The receptor comes from a human donor with ulcerative colitis or Crohn's disease, or a healthy co-twin of an affected twin (not recorded which). The source material was blood. The chain links TRBV3-1 to TRBJ2-7; TCRdb picks TRBD2, but there is no DNA to check that call. CDR3 sequence: CASSQDWRSQQYF.